The next 24 T cell receptor beta chains were all read from a single sample in a study of response to subunit inactivated influenza vaccine. One entry per CDR3 protein, called by TCRdb with MiXCR from the RT-PCR reads. This sample has about 830,000 distinct CDR3 sequences, with roughly 18% found just once. Sequencing was performed on PBMCs from blood, taken around 5 days after vaccination. These receptors originate from a man aged 50 or older who received an inactivated influenza vaccine.

The chain joins TRBV6-5 to TRBJ1-5, with D hard to call. CDR3 length equals 15 residues. With 5 bases removed from V and 0 bases from J, the gap between germline ends came to 11 bases. Per the germline V gene, CDR1 is MNHEY and CDR2 is SVGAGI. CDR3 DNA: TGTGCCAGCAGTAACGGACGGAATAGCAATCAGCCCCAGCATTTT. Its translation is CASSNGRNSNQPQHF.

The chain recombines TRBV6-1 with TRBJ1-4; D remains unclear. Germline CDR1 is MNHNS and CDR2 is SASEGT. This CDR3 is 14 amino acids long. V lost 2 bases to trimming and J lost 2 bases, with 6 bases between them. CDR3 loop: CASSEYGTNEKLFF. The CDR3 region has the DNA TGTGCCAGCAGTGAATACGGGACTAATGAAAAACTGTTTTTT.

The chain uses TRBV6-1 and TRBJ2-1; D gene uncertain. V lost 5 bases to trimming and J lost 0 bases, with 14 bases between them. This CDR3 spans 16 amino acids. CDR1 MNHNS and CDR2 SASEGT come from the germline V gene. CDR3 protein: CASSPRVGSSYNEQFF. CDR3 nucleotides: TGTGCCAGCAGTCCCCGCGTCGGAAGCTCCTACAATGAGCAGTTCTTC.

V and J are TRBV5-5 and TRBJ2-3; D may be TRBD1 (5 bases). The germline gives CDR1 SGHKS, CDR2 YYEKEE (reference sequence). Trimming shortened V by 0 bases and J by 4 bases, and 15 bases separated the two germline ends. The CDR3 has 16 amino acids. Here the CDR3 reads CASSLVVRAISDTQYF. CDR3 bases: TGTGCCAGCAGCTTGGTTGTCAGGGCGATCTCAGATACGCAGTATTTT.

CDR3 DNA sequence: TGTGCCAGCAGCAATTCGCTAGGGCAGGCCTACAATGAGCAGTTCTTC. Amino acids: CASSNSLGQAYNEQFF. This chain uses TRBV7-8 with TRBJ2-1; D ambiguous. Germline-derived CDR1 and CDR2 are SGHVS and FQNEAQ. The CDR3 is 16 amino acids. The V and J ends lost 5 bases and 2 bases respectively, with 16 bases between them. The whole variable domain, filled in from reference TRBV7-8 and TRBJ2-1, reads GAGVSQSPRYKVAKRGQDVALRCDPISGHVSLFWYQQALGQGPEFLTYFQNEAQLDKSGLPSDRFFAERPEGSVSTLKIQRTQQEDSAVYLCASSNSLGQAYNEQFFGPGTRLTVL.

The chain has TRBV5-1 and TRBJ1-1, with 7 bases aligning to TRBD1. V was pared by 2 bases and J by 5 bases, with 9 bases of the junction left unmatched. The germline gives CDR1 SGHRS, CDR2 YFSETQ. The CDR3 is made up of 15 amino acids. CDR3 protein: CASSFSGDSGTEAFF. The CDR3 nucleotides are TGCGCCAGCAGCTTCTCAGGGGACAGCGGAACTGAAGCTTTCTTT.

About this clonotype itself: A much larger clone differs from this one at a single base, so this may be a read error. V is TRBV5-1 and J is TRBJ2-2; TRBD2 matches 8 bases. Germline lookup yields CDR1 SGHRS and CDR2 YFSETQ. The trim removed 7 bases at V and 5 bases at J, leaving 13 bases unmatched. This CDR3 has 16 amino acids. The DNA for the CDR3 is TGCGCCAGCGGACCCTCAGCGGGGGCACAAACCGGGGAGCTGTTTTTT. This encodes CASGPSAGAQTGELFF. Based on the CDR3 plus reference TRBV5-1 and TRBJ2-2, the full variable domain is KAGVTQTPRYLIKTRGQQVTLSCSPISGHRSVSWYQQTPGQGLQFLFEYFSETQRNKGNFPGRFSGRQFSNSRSEMNVSTLELGDSALYLCASGPSAGAQTGELFFGEGSRLTVL.

The rearrangement links TRBV6-5 to TRBJ1-5; 7 nucleotides agree with TRBD1. CDR1 is MNHEY and CDR2 is SVGAGI in the germline V gene. Losses at the gene ends were 2 bases for V and 6 bases for J; bases not matched to a gene: 7. The CDR3 totals 15 residues. The CDR3 sequence is CASSYTTGVRQPQHF. DNA of the CDR3: TGTGCCAGCAGTTACACCACAGGGGTCCGTCAGCCCCAGCATTTT.

This clonotype came up many times. The chain has TRBV29-1 and TRBJ2-1; no definite D call. Looked up from germline, CDR1 is SQVTM and CDR2 is ANQGSEA. CDR3 length equals 10 residues. V lost 2 bases and J 8 bases, leaving 4 bases between the germline ends. The CDR3: CSVELYEQFF. As DNA, the CDR3 is TGCAGCGTTGAACTTTATGAGCAGTTCTTC.

This clonotype was seen more than once but under ten times. CDR3 nucleotide sequence: TGCAGTGCTAGACATGACGGGGGGCCGAAAAACATTCAGTACTTC. Encoded protein: CSARHDGGPKNIQYF. The chain uses TRBV20-1 and TRBJ2-4; possible D gene TRBD2, 7 bases. The CDR3 is made up of 15 amino acids. With 2 bases removed from V and 4 bases from J, the gap between germline ends came to 15 bases. From germline, CDR1 is DFQATT and CDR2 SNEGSKA (reference sequence).

The chain employs TRBV3-1 and TRBJ2-7; D possibly uses TRBD1 or TRBD2 (5 bases each). V lost 4 bases, J lost 5 bases, and 15 bases lay in between. Germline values: CDR1 LGHDT, CDR2 YNNKEL (reference sequence). CDR3 length: 14 amino acids. DNA of the CDR3: TGTGCCAGCAGCCGCACAATCTTGGGGGACGAGCAGTACTTC. Its protein is CASSRTILGDEQYF.

This chain joins TRBV10-2 and TRBJ2-1; D remains ambiguous. The length of the CDR3 is 17 residues. Germline V gives CDR1 WSHSY, CDR2 SAAADI. Deletions cut 0 bases from V and 5 bases from J, with 17 bases between. The CDR3 spells CASSESSLGYGDNEQFF. The CDR3 nucleotides read TGCGCCAGCAGTGAGTCGTCACTCGGGTACGGAGACAATGAGCAGTTCTTC.

This clonotype was detected only a few times. V gene TRBV6-1 combines with J gene TRBJ2-7; 10 bases fit TRBD2. V lost 5 bases and J lost 5; bases outside the gene matches: 6. Germline V gene lookup returns CDR1 MNHNS and CDR2 SASEGT. CDR3 size: 14 residues. The CDR3 DNA reads TGTGCCAGCAGTCGGACTAGCGGTAAGAACGAGCAGTACTTC. It encodes CASSRTSGKNEQYF.

The CDR3 nucleotides are TGCGCCAGCAGTATATCGACAGGCCTGATCGGGCAGTACTTC. This encodes CASSISTGLIGQYF. The rearrangement joins TRBV10-2 to TRBJ2-7; TRBD1 is a possible D gene (6 bases). Germline V gene data show CDR1 as WSHSY and CDR2 as SAAADI. The CDR3 is made up of 14 amino acids. Trimming took off 5 bases at V and 9 bases at J, with 20 bases between the two ends.

This clonotype was picked up a small number of times. One end of the junction varies from germline; a read error may be responsible. The chain has TRBV7-9 and TRBJ2-1; D remains unclear. Per germline, CDR1 SEHNR and CDR2 FQNEAQ (reference sequence). The CDR3 totals 12 residues. CDR3 loop: CASSTGANEQLF. Here the CDR3 DNA reads TGTGCCAGCAGTACTGGCGCAAATGAGCAGCTCTTC.

The chain combines TRBV12-3 or TRBV12-4 with TRBJ1-1; the match to TRBD1 covers 8 bases. The CDR3 runs 14 residues. The ends lost 5 bases at V and 5 bases at J; junction bases unmatched: 7. CDR3 DNA: TGTGCCAGCAGTCCAACTCAGGGGGCAACTGAAGCTTTCTTT. It translates to CASSPTQGATEAFF.

This clonotype was seen only a few times. The chain couples TRBV20-1 to TRBJ2-3; 13 bases align to TRBD2. Trimming cost V 0 bases and J 4 bases; bases outside gene matches: 10. The CDR3 contains 18 residues. Germline CDR1 and CDR2: DFQATT and SNEGSKA (reference sequence). Here the CDR3 reads CSARDLRTSGSRSDTQYF. CDR3 nucleotides: TGCAGTGCTAGAGATCTGAGGACTAGCGGGAGCAGGTCAGATACGCAGTATTTT.

This clonotype has a handful of counts. V is TRBV11-2 and J is TRBJ2-5; 16 positions agree with TRBD2. V was pared by 4 bases and J by 4 bases, with 6 bases of the junction left unmatched. CDR1 is SGHAT and CDR2 is FQNNGV in the germline V gene. This CDR3 comprises 17 residues. This CDR3 is CASSSPGLAGGLETQYF. The CDR3 nucleotides are TGTGCCAGCAGCTCTCCGGGACTAGCGGGAGGGCTAGAGACCCAGTACTTC.

This clonotype was picked up many times. CDR3 region: CAISESGTSGETQYF. The DNA of the CDR3 is TGTGCCATCAGTGAGTCTGGGACTAGCGGGGAGACCCAGTACTTC. V gene TRBV10-3 combines with J gene TRBJ2-5; 12 nucleotides agree with TRBD2. V trimming: 0 bases; J trimming: 5 bases; junction bases outside the gene matches: 1. The length of the CDR3 is 15 residues. Germline assignment: CDR1 ENHRY and CDR2 SYGVKD.

V is TRBV3-1 and J is TRBJ1-6, with 7 bases fitting TRBD1. The CDR3 consists of 15 residues. V was clipped by 7 bases and J by 7 bases; unmatched bases: 10. Germline loops: CDR1 LGHDT, CDR2 YNNKEL (reference sequence). The CDR3 loop reads CASIPGVDRNSPLHF. The CDR3 nucleotides read TGTGCCAGCATCCCCGGTGTGGACAGGAATTCACCCCTCCACTTT.

This clonotype appeared a few times. The chain links TRBV6-5 to TRBJ1-1; tentative D call: TRBD1 (5 bases). CDR3 length: 14 amino acids. V was clipped by 4 bases and J by 5 bases, with 14 bases between them. Germline-derived CDR1 and CDR2 are MNHEY and SVGAGI. In nucleotides, the CDR3 is TGTGCCAGCAGTTTTAGGGGCGATGTGACTGAAGCTTTCTTT. Its protein is CASSFRGDVTEAFF.

This sequence joins TRBV10-3 and TRBJ2-7; 9 bases map to TRBD1. Per germline, CDR1 ENHRY and CDR2 SYGVKD. This CDR3 is built from 13 residues. V dropped 6 bases and J dropped 4; count of bases not matched to a gene: 4. The CDR3 here is CAIRGDRAYEQYF. The CDR3 DNA reads TGTGCCATCAGGGGGGACAGGGCGTACGAGCAGTACTTC.

J is TRBJ2-1 and V is TRBV12-3 or TRBV12-4; 9 nucleotides line up with TRBD2. Germline trimming cut 8 bases from V and 6 bases from J; bases unmatched to any gene: 11. The CDR3 covers 15 residues. The CDR3 reads CASFRGGREGNEQFF. The CDR3 DNA reads TGTGCCAGCTTTCGGGGAGGGCGGGAGGGCAATGAGCAGTTCTTC.

This clonotype was counted many times. This chain connects TRBV3-1 to TRBJ2-7; the D gene is possibly TRBD1 (5 bases). The CDR3 spans 17 residues. Germline V gene data show CDR1 as LGHDT and CDR2 as YNNKEL (reference sequence). Trimming cost V 1 base and J 3 bases, with 19 bases left between them. In DNA form, the CDR3 reads TGTGCCAGCAGCCAAGGCTATCTTTCAGGGCAATACTACGAGCAGTACTTC. Amino acids: CASSQGYLSGQYYEQYF.